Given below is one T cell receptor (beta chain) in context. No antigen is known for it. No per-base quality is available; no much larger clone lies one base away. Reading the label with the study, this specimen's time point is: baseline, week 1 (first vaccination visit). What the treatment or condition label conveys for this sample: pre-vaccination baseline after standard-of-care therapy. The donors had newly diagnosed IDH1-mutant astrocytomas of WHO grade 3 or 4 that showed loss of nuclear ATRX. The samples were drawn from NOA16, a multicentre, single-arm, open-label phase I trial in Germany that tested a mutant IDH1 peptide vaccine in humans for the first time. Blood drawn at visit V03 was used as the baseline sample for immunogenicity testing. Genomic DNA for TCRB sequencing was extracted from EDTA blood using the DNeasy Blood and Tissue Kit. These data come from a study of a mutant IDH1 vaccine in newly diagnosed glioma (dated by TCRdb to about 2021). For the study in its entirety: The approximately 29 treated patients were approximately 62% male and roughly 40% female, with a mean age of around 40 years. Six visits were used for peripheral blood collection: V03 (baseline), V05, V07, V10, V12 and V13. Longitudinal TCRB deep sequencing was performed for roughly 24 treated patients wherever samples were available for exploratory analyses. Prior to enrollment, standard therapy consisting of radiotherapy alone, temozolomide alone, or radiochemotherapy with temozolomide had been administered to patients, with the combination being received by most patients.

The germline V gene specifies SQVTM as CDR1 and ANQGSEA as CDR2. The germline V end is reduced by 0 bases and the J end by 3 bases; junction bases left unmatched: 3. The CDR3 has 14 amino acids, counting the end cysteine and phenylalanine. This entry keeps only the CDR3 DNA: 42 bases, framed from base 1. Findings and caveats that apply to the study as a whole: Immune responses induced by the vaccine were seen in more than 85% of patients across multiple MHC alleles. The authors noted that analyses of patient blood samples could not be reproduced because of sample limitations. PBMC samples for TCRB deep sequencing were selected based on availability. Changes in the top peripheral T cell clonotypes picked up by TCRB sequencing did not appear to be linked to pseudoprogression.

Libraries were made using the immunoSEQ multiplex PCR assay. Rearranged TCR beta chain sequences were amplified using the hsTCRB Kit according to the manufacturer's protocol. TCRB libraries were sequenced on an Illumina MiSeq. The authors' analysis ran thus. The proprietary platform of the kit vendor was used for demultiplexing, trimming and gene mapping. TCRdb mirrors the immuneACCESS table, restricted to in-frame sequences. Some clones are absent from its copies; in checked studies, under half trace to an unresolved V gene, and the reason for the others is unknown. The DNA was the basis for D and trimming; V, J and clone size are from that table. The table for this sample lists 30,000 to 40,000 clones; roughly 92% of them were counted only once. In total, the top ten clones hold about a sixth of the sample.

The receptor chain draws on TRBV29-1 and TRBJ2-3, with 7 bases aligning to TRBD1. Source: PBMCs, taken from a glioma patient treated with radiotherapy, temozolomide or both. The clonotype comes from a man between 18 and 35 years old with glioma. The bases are TGCAGCGTTGAAGAGGGACAGAGAACAGATACGCAGTATTTT. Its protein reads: CSVEEGQRTDTQYF.